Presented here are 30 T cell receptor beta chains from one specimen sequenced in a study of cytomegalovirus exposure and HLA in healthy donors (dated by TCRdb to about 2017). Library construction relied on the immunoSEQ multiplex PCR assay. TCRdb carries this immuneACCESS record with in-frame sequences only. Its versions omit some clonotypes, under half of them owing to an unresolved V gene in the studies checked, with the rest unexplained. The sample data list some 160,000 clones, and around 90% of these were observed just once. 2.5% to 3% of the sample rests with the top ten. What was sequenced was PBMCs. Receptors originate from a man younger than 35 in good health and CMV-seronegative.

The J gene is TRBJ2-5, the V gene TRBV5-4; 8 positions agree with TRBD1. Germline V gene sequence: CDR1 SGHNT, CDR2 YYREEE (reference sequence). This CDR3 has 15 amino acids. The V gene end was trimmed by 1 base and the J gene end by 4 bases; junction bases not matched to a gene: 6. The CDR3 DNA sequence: TGTGCCAGCAGCTTGCCCGGACAGGGAGCAGAGACCCAGTACTTC. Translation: CASSLPGQGAETQYF.

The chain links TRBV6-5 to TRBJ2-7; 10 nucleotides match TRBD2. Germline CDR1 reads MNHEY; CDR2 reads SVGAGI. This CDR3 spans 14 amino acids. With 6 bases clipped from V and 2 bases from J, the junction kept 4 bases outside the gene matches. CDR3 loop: CASRGTSATYEQYF. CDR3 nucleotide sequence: TGTGCCAGCAGGGGGACTAGCGCAACCTACGAGCAGTACTTC.

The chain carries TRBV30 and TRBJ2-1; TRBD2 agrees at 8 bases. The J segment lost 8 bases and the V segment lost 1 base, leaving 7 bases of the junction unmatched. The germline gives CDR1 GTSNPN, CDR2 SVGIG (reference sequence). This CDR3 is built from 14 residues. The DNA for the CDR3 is TGTGCCTGGAGTGGCCTCGGGGGGGAGGATGAGCAGTTCTTC. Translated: CAWSGLGGEDEQFF.

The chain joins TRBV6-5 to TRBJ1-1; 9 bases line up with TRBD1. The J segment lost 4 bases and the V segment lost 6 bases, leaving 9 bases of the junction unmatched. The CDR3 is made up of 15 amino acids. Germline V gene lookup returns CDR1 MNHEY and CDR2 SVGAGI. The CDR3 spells CASSSQGAHITEAFF. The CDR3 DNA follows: TGTGCCAGCAGCTCACAGGGGGCGCATATCACTGAAGCTTTCTTT.

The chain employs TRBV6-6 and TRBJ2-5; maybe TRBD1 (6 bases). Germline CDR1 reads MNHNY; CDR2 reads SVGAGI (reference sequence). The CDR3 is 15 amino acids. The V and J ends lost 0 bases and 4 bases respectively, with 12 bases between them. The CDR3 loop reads CASSYSRQGRETQYF. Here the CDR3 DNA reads TGTGCCAGCAGTTACTCGAGGCAGGGGCGAGAGACCCAGTACTTC.

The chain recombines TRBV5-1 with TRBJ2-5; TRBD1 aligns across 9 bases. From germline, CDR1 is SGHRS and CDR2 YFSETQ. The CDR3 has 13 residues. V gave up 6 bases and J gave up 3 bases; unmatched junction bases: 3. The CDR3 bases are TGCGCCAGCACCCGGGACAGGGAAGAGACCCAGTACTTC. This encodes CASTRDREETQYF.

In nucleotides, the CDR3 is TGTGCCACGGGACAAGAAAAACTGTTTTTT. It codes for CATGQEKLFF. The gene calls are TRBV19 and TRBJ1-4, with D perhaps matching TRBD1 (6 bases). This CDR3 has 10 residues. Trimming stripped 10 bases from V and 8 bases from J, with 8 bases between. CDR1 is LNHDA and CDR2 is SQIVND in the germline V gene (reference sequence).

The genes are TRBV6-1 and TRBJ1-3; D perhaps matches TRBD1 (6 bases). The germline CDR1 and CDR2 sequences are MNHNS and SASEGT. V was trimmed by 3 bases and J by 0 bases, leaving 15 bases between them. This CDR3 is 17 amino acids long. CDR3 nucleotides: TGTGCCAGCAGTGAGCGGACAGCGGCTAGCTCTGGAAACACCATATATTTT. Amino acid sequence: CASSERTAASSGNTIYF.

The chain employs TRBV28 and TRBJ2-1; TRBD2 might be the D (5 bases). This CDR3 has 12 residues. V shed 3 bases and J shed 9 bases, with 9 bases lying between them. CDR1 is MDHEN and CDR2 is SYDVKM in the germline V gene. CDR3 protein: CASSLRVGEQFF. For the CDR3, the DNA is TGTGCCAGCAGTTTGAGGGTGGGTGAGCAGTTCTTC.

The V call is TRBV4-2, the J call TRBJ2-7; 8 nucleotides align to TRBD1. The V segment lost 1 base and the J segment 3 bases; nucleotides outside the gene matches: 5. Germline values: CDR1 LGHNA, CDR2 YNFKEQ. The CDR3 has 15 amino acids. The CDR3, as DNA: TGTGCCAGCAGCCAAGGACAGGGGCCGAGCTACGAGCAGTACTTC. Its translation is CASSQGQGPSYEQYF.

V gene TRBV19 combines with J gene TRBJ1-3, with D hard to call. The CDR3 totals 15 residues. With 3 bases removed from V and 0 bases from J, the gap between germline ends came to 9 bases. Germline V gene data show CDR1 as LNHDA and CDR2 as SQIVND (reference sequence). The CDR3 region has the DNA TGTGCCAGTAGTATTTTCGCGGGCTCTGGAAACACCATATATTTT. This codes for CASSIFAGSGNTIYF. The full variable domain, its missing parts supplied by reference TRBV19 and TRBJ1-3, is DGGITQSPKYLFRKEGQNVTLSCEQNLNHDAMYWYRQDPGQGLRLIYYSQIVNDFQKGDIAEGYSVSREKKESFPLTVTSAQKNPTAFYLCASSIFAGSGNTIYFGEGSWLTVV.

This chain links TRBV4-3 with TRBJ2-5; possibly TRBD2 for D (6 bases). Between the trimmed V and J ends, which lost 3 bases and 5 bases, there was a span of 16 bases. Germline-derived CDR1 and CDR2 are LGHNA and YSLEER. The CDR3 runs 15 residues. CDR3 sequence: CASSHPTSTRETQYF. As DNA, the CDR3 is TGCGCCAGCAGCCATCCAACTAGCACTCGTGAGACCCAGTACTTC.

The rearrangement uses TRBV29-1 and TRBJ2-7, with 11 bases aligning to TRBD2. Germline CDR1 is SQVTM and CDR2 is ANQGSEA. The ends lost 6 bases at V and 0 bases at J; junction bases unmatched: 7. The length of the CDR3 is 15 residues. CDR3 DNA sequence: TGCAGCGTGGAGGGACTAGCGGCCGGCTCCTACGAGCAGTACTTC. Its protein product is CSVEGLAAGSYEQYF.

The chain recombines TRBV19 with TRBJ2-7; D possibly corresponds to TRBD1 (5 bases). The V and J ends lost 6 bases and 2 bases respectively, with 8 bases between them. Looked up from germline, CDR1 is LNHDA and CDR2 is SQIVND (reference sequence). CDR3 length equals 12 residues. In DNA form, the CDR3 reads TGTGCCAGTAGGGACAAGCCCTACGAGCAGTACTTC. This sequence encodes CASRDKPYEQYF.

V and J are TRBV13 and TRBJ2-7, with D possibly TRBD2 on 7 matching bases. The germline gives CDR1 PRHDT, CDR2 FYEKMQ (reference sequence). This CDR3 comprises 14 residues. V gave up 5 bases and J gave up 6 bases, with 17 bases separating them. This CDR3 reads CASSRNRGAVEQYF. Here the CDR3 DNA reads TGTGCCAGCAGCCGAAATCGGGGGGCGGTCGAGCAGTACTTC.

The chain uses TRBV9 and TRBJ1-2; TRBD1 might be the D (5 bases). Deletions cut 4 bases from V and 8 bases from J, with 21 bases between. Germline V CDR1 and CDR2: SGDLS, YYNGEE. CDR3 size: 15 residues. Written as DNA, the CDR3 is TGTGCCAGCAGCACCCGGACGGGGGGTTGTCGGGGCTACACCTTC. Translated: CASSTRTGGCRGYTF.

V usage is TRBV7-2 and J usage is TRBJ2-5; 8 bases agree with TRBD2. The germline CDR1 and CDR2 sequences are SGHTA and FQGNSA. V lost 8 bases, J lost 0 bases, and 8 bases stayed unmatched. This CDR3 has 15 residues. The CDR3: CASGIAGLNQETQYF. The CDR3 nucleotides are TGTGCCAGCGGAATAGCGGGATTAAACCAAGAGACCCAGTACTTC.

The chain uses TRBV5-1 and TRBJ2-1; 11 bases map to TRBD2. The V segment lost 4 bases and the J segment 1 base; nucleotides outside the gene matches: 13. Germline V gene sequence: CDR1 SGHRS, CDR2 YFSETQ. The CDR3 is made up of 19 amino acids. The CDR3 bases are TGCGCCAGCAGCCCCCGTATAGCGGGAGGGCCTGGGTCCTACAATGAGCAGTTCTTC. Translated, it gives CASSPRIAGGPGSYNEQFF.

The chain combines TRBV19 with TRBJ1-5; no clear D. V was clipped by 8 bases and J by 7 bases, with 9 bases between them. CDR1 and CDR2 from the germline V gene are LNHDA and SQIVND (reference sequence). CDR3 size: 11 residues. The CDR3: CASGPNQPQHF. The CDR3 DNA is TGTGCCAGTGGGCCTAACCAGCCCCAGCATTTT.

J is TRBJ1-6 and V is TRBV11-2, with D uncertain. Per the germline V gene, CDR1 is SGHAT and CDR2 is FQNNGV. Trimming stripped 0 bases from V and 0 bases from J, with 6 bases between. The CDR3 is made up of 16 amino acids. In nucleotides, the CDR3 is TGTGCCAGCAGCTTAGAGGGGAGCTCCTATAATTCACCCCTCCACTTT. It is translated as CASSLEGSSYNSPLHF.

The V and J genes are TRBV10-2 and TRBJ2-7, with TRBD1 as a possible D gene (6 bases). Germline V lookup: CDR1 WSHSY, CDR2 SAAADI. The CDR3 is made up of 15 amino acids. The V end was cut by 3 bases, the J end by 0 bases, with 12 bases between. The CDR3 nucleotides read TGCGCCAGCAGTGAAGACAGGCTCAGCTCCTACGAGCAGTACGTC. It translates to CASSEDRLSSYEQYV.

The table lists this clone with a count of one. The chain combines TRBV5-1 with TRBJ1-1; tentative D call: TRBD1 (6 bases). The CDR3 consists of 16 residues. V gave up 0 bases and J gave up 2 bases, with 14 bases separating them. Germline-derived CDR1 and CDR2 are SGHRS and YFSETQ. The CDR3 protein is CASSLEQGAPNTEAFF. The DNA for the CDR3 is TGCGCCAGCAGCTTGGAACAGGGCGCTCCAAACACTGAAGCTTTCTTT. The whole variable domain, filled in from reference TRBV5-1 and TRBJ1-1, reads KAGVTQTPRYLIKTRGQQVTLSCSPISGHRSVSWYQQTPGQGLQFLFEYFSETQRNKGNFPGRFSGRQFSNSRSEMNVSTLELGDSALYLCASSLEQGAPNTEAFFGQGTRLTVV.

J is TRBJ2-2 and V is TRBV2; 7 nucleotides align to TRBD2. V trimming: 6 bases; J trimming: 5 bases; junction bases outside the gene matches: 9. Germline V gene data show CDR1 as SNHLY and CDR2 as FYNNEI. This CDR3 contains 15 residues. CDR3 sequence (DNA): TGTGCCAGCAGGCGGGGAGGGGTTCGAACCGGGGAGCTGTTTTTT. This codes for CASRRGGVRTGELFF.

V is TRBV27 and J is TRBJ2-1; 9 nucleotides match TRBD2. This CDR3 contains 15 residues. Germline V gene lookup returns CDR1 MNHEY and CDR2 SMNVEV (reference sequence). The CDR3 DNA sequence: TGTGCGACGAGGGCGGGAGGGCCTATCAGAAATGAGCAGTTCTTC. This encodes CATRAGGPIRNEQFF.

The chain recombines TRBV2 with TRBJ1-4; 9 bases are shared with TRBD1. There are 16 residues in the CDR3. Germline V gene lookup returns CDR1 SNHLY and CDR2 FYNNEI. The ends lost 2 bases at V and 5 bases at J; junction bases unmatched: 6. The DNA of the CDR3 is TGTGCCAGCAGTGAATGGGGACAGGGCTACAATGAAAAACTGTTTTTT. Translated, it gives CASSEWGQGYNEKLFF.

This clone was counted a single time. CDR3 sequence: CSVGSLLADTQYF. The CDR3, as DNA: TGCAGCGTTGGATCCCTACTAGCAGATACGCAGTATTTT. The J gene is TRBJ2-3, the V gene TRBV29-1, with D perhaps matching TRBD2 (5 bases). This CDR3 region has 13 residues. V lost 4 bases and J lost 4, with 12 bases in between. Germline CDR1 and CDR2: SQVTM and ANQGSEA.

CDR3 in DNA: TGTGCCAGTAGTCCAGGGACTAGCGGGACCTACGAGCAGTACTTC. Its protein is CASSPGTSGTYEQYF. The chain joins TRBV19 to TRBJ2-7, with TRBD2 matching over 13 bases. The CDR3 is made up of 15 amino acids. Looked up from germline, CDR1 is LNHDA and CDR2 is SQIVND (reference sequence). Germline trimming cut 5 bases from V and 2 bases from J; bases unmatched to any gene: 3.

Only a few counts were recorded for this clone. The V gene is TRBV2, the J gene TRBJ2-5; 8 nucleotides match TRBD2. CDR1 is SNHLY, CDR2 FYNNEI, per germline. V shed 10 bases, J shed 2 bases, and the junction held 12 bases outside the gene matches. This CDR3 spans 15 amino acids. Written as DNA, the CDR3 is TGTGCCACCACTCTGTACAGCGGGGGTCAAGAGACCCAGTACTTC. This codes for CATTLYSGGQETQYF.

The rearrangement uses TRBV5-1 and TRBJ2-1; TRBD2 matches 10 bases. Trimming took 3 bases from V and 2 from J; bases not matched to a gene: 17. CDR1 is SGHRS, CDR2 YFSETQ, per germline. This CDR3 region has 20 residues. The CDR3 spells CASSSPTAGGPSGAYNEQFF. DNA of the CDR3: TGCGCCAGCAGCTCCCCGACAGCGGGAGGGCCATCGGGGGCCTACAATGAGCAGTTCTTC. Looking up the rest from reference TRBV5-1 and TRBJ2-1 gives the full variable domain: KAGVTQTPRYLIKTRGQQVTLSCSPISGHRSVSWYQQTPGQGLQFLFEYFSETQRNKGNFPGRFSGRQFSNSRSEMNVSTLELGDSALYLCASSSPTAGGPSGAYNEQFFGPGTRLTVL.

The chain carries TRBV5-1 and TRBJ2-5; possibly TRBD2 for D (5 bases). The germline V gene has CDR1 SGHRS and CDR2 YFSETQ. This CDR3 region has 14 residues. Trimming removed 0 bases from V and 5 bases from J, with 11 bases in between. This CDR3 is CASSLDEGWETQYF. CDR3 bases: TGCGCCAGCAGCTTGGATGAGGGTTGGGAGACCCAGTACTTC.